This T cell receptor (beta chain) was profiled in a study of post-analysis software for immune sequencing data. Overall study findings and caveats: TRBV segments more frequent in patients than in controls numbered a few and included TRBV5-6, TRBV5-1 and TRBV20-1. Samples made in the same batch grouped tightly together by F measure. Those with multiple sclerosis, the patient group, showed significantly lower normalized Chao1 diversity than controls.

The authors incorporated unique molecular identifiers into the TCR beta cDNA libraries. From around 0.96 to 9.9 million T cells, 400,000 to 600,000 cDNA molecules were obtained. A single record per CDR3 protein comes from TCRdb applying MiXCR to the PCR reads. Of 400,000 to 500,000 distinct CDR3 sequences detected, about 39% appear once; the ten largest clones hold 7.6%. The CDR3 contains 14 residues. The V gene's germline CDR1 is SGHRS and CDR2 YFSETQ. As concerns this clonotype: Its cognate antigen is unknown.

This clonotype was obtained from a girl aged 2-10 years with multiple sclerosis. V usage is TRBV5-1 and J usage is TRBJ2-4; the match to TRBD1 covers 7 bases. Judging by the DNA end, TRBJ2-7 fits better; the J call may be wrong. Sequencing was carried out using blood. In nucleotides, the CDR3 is TGCGCCAGCAGCTTGTACCGGGACAGCTACGAGCAGTACTTC. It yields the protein CASSLYRDSYEQYF.